A single TCR beta chain is shown here with its context. The junction does not match germline at one end; this may be a read error. This entry comes from a study of patients and donors after allogeneic stem cell transplantation. Via MiXCR, TCRdb re-called the RT-PCR reads, giving one row per CDR3 protein. The sample carries about 150,000 distinct CDR3 sequences, approximately 37% recorded once. The sequence came from a human donor who was either an allogeneic HSCT recipient or a stem cell or donor lymphocyte infusion donor (not recorded which). It is not recorded whose cells these are; they may come from a transplant donor. Source material: blood, either unsorted or a sorted T cell fraction (not recorded which).

The DNA of the CDR3 is TGTACCATCAGCCTAGACGGGCCTGAAGCTTTCTTT. This translates into CTISLDGPEAFF. The V call is TRBV10-3, the J call TRBJ1-1, with no clear D. Germline V gene sequence: CDR1 ENHRY, CDR2 SYGVKD. CDR3 length: 12 amino acids.